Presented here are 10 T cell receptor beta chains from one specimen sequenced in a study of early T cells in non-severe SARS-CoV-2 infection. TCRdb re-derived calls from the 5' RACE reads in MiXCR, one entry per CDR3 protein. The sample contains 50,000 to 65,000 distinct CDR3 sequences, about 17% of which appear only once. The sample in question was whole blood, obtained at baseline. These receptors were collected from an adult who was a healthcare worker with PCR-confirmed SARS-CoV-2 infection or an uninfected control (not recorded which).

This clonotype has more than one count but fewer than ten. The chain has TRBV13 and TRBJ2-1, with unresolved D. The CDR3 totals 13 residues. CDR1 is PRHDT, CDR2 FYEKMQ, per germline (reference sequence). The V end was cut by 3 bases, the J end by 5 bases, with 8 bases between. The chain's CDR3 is CASSFPHNNEQFF. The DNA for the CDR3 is TGTGCCAGCAGCTTCCCCCATAACAATGAGCAGTTCTTC. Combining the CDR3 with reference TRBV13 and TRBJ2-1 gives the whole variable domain AAGVIQSPRHLIKEKRETATLKCYPIPRHDTVYWYQQGPGQDPQFLISFYEKMQSDKGSIPDRFSAQQFSDYHSELNMSSLELGDSALYFCASSFPHNNEQFFGPGTRLTVL.

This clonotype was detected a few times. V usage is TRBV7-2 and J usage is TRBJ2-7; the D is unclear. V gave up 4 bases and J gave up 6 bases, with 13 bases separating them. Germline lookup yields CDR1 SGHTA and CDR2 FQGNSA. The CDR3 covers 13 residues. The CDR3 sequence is CASSSTWTREQYF. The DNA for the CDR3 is TGTGCCAGCAGCTCCACATGGACCCGCGAGCAGTACTTC.

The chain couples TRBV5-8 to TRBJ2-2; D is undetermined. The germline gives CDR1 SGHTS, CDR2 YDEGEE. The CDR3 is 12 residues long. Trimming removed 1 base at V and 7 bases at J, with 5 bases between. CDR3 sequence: CASSLFVGELFF. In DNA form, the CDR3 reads TGTGCCAGCAGCTTGTTCGTCGGGGAGCTGTTTTTT.

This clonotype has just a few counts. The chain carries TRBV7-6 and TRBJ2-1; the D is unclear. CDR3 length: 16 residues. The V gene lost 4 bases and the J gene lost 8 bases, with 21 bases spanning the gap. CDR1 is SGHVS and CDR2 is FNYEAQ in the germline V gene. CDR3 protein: CASSSSTSWGSDEQFF. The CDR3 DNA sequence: TGTGCCAGCAGCTCGTCCACCTCTTGGGGTTCAGATGAGCAGTTCTTC. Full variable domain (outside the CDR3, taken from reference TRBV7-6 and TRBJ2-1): GAGVSQSPRYKVTKRGQDVALRCDPISGHVSLYWYRQALGQGPEFLTYFNYEAQQDKSGLPNDRFSAERPEGSISTLTIQRTEQRDSAMYRCASSSSTSWGSDEQFFGPGTRLTVL.

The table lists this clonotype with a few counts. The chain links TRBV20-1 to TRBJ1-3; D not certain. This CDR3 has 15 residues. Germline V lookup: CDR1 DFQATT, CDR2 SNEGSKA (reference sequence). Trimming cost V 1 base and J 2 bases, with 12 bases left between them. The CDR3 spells CSARALHSPGNTIYF. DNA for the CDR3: TGCAGTGCTAGAGCACTCCACTCCCCTGGAAACACCATATATTTT.

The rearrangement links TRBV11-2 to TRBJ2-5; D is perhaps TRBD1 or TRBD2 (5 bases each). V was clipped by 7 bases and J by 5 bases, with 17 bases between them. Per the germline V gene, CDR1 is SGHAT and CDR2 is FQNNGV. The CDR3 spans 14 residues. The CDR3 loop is CASTPWGSGETQYF. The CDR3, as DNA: TGTGCCAGCACCCCTTGGGGGTCCGGCGAGACCCAGTACTTC.

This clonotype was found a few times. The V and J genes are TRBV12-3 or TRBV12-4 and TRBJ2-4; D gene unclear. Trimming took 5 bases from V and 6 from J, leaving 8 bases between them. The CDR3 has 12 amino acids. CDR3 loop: CASSRRGNIQYF. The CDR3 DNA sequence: TGTGCCAGCAGTCGTAGAGGAAACATTCAGTACTTC.

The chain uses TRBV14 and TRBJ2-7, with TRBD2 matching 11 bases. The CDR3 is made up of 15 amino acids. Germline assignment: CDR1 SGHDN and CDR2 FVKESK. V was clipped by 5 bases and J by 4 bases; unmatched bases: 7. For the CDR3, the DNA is TGTGCCAGCAGCGCACTAGCGGGAGCGGCGTACGAGCAGTACTTC. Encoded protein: CASSALAGAAYEQYF.

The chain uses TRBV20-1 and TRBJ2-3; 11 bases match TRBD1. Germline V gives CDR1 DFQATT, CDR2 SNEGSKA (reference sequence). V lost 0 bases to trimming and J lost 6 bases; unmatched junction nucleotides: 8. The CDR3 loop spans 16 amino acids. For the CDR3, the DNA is TGCAGTGCTAGAGATTATTCGGACAGGGGGCAGGATACGCAGTATTTT. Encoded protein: CSARDYSDRGQDTQYF.

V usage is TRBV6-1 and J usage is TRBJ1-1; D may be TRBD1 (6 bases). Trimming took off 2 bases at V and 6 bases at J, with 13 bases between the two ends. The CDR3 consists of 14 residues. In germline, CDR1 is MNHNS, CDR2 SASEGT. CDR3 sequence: CASSEYLGAPEAFF. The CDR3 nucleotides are TGTGCCAGCAGTGAATATTTGGGGGCTCCTGAAGCTTTCTTT.